The clone carrying this T cell receptor (beta chain) was observed a few times. TCRdb used MiXCR to reprocess the RT-PCR reads, holding one entry per CDR3 protein. The sample holds about 580,000 distinct CDR3 sequences; 14% are singletons and the top ten take around 10%. This record comes from a study of response to subunit inactivated influenza vaccine. This specimen consisted of PBMCs from blood, obtained roughly 12 days after vaccination. The receptor comes from a man aged 50 to 59 who received an inactivated influenza vaccine.

CDR3 amino acids: CSARPDSPQHF. For the CDR3, the DNA is TGCAGTGCTAGACCGGACAGCCCCCAGCATTTT. V and J are TRBV20-1 and TRBJ1-5; maybe TRBD1 (6 bases). The CDR3 covers 11 residues. Germline loops: CDR1 DFQATT, CDR2 SNEGSKA (reference sequence). V lost 2 bases, J lost 10 bases, and 9 bases lay in between.